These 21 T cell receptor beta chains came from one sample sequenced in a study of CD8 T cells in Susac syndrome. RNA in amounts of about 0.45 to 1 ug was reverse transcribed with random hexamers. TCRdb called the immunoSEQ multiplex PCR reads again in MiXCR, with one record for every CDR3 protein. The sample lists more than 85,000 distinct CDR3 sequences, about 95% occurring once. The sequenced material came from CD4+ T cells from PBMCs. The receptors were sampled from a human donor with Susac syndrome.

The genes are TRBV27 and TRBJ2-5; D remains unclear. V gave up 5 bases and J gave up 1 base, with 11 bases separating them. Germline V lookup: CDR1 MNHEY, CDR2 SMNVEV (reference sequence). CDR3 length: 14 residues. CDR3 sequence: CASSMRWGQETQYF. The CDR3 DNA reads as TGTGCCAGCAGTATGAGATGGGGCCAAGAGACCCAGTACTTC.

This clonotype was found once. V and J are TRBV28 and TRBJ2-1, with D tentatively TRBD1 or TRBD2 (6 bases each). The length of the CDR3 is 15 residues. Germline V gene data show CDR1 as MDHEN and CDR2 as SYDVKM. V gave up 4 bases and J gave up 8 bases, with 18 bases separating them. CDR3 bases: TGTGCCAGCAGTTCGAACGAGGACCGGGGGCATGAGCAGTTCTTC. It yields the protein CASSSNEDRGHEQFF.

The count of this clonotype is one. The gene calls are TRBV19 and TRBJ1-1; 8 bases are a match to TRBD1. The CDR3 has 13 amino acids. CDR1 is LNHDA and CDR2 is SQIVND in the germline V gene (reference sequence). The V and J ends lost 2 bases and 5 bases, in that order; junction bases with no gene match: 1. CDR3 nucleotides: TGTGCCAGTAGTATAAACAGGGGGACTGAAGCTTTCTTT. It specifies CASSINRGTEAFF.

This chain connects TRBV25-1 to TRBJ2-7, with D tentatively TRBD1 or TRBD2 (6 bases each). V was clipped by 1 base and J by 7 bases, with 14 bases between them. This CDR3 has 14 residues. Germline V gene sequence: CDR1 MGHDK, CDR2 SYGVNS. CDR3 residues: CASSEWGANGEQYF. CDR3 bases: TGTGCCAGCAGTGAATGGGGGGCAAATGGAGAGCAGTACTTC.

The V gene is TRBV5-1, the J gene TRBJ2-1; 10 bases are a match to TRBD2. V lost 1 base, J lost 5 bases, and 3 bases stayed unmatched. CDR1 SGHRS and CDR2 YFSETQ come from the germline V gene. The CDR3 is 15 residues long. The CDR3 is CASSLTSGAHNEQFF. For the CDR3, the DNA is TGCGCCAGCAGCTTGACTAGCGGGGCCCACAATGAGCAGTTCTTC.

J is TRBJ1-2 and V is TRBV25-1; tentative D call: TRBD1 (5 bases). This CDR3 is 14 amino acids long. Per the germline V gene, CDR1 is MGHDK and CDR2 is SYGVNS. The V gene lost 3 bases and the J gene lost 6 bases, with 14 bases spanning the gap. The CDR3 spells CASSDAAREDGYTF. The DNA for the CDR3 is TGTGCCAGCAGTGACGCAGCCAGGGAGGATGGCTACACCTTC.

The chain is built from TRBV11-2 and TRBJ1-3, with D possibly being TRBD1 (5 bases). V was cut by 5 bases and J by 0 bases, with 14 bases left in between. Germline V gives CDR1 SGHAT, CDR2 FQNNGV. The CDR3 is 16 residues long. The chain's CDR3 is CASSQWQGVSGNTIYF. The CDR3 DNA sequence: TGTGCCAGCAGCCAGTGGCAGGGAGTCTCTGGAAACACCATATATTTT.

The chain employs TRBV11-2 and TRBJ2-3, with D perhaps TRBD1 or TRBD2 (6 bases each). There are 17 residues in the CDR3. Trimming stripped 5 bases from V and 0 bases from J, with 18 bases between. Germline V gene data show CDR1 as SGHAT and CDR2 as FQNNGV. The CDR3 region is CASSLRRGSSSTDTQYF. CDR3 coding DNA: TGTGCCAGCAGCCTCCGGAGGGGGTCGTCCAGCACAGATACGCAGTATTTT.

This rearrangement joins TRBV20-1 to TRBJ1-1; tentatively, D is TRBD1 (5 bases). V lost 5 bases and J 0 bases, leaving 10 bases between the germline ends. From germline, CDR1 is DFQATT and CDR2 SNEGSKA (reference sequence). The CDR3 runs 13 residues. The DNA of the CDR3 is TGCAGTGCTTTCGACAGCATGAACACTGAAGCTTTCTTT. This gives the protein CSAFDSMNTEAFF.

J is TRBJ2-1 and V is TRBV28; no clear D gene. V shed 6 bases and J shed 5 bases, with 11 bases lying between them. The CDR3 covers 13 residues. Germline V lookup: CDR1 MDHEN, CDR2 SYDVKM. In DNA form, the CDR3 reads TGTGCCAGCAGGGATTCGCTCGACAATGAGCAGTTCTTC. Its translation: CASRDSLDNEQFF.

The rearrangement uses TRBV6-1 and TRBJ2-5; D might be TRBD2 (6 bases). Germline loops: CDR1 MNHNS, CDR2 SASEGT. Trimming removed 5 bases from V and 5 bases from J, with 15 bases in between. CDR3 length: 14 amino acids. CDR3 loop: CASSFETSGETQYF. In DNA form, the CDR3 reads TGTGCCAGCAGTTTCGAGACTAGTGGGGAGACCCAGTACTTC.

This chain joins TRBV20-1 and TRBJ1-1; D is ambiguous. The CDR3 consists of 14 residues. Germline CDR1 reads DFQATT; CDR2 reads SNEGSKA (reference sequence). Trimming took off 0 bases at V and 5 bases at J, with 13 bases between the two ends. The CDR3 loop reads CSARDAGRWTEAFF. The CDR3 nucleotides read TGCAGTGCTAGAGATGCGGGGAGATGGACTGAAGCTTTCTTT.

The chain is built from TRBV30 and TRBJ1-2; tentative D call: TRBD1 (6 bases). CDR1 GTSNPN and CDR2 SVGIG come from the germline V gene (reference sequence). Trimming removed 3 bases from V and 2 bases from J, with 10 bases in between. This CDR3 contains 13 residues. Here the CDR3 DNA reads TGTGCCTGGAGCTCCCAGGGGAACTATGGCTACACCTTC. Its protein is CAWSSQGNYGYTF.

The DNA for the CDR3 is TGTGCCTGGAGTGCTCCCTTCGGGGGGAGCAATCAGCCCCAGCATTTT. This gives the protein CAWSAPFGGSNQPQHF. The genes are TRBV30 and TRBJ1-5, with D tentatively TRBD1 (5 bases). Germline lookup yields CDR1 GTSNPN and CDR2 SVGIG (reference sequence). Trimming cost V 1 base and J 1 base, with 14 bases left between them. The CDR3 covers 16 residues.

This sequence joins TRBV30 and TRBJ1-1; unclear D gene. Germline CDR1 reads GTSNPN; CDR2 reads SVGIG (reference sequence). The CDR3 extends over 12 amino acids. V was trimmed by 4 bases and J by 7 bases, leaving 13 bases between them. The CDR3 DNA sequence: TGTGCCTGGACCTCCACCAAATTTGAAGCTTTCTTT. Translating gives CAWTSTKFEAFF.

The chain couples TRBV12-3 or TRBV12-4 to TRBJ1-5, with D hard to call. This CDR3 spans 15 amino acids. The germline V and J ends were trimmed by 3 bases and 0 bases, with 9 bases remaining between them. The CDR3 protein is CASSLTGNSNQPQHF. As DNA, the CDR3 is TGTGCCAGCAGTTTGACCGGGAATAGCAATCAGCCCCAGCATTTT.

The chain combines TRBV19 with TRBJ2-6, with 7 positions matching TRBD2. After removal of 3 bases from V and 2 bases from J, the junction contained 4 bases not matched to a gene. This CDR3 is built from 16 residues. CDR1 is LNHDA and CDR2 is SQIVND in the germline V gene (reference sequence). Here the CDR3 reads CASSIGLAAGANVLTF. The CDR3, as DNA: TGTGCCAGTAGTATCGGTCTAGCGGCTGGGGCCAACGTCCTGACTTTC.

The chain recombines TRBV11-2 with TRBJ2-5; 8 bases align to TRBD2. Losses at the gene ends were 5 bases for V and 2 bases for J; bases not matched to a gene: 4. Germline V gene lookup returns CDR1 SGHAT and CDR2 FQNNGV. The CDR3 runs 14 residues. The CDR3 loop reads CASSPGLVQETQYF. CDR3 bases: TGTGCCAGCAGCCCGGGACTAGTTCAAGAGACCCAGTACTTC.

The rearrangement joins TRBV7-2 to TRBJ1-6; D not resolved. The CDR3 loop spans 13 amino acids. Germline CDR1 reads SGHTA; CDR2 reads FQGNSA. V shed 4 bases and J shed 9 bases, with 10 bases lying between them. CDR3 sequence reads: CASSSSGGSPLHF. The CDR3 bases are TGTGCCAGCAGCTCCTCCGGTGGTTCACCCCTCCACTTT.

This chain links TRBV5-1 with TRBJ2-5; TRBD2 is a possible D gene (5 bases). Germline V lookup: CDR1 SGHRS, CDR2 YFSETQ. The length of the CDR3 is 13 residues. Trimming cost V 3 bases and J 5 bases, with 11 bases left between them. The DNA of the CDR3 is TGCGCCAGCAGCTCGCTAGGCGGGGAGACCCAGTACTTC. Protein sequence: CASSSLGGETQYF.

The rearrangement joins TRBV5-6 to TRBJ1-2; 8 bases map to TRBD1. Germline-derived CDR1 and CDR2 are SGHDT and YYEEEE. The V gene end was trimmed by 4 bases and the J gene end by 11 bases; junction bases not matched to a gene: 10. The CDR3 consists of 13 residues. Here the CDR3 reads CASSRPQGVGYTF. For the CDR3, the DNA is TGTGCCAGCAGCCGCCCACAGGGGGTAGGGTACACCTTC.